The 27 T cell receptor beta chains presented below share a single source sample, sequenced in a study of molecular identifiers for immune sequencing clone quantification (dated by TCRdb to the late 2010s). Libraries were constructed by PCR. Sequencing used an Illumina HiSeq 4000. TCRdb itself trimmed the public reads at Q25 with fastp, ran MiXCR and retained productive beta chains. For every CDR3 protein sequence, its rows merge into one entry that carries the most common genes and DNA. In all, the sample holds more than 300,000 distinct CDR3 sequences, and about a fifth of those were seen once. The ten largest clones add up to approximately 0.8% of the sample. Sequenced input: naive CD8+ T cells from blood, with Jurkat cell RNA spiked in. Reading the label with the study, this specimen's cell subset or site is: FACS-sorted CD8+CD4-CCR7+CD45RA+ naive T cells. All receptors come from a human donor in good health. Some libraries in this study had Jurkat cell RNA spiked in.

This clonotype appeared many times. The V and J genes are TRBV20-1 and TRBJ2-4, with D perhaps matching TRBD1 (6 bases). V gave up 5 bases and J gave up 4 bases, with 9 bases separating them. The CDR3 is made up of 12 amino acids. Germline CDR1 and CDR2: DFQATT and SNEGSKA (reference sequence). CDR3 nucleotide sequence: TGCAGTGCTGGCGGACAGAAAAACATTCAGTACTTC. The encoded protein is CSAGGQKNIQYF.

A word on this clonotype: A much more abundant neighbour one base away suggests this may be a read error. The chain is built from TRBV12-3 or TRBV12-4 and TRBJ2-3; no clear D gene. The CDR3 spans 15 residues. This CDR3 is CAGSLGLTSTDTQYF. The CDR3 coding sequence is TGTGCCGGCAGTTTAGGGCTAACTAGCACAGATACGCAGTATTTT.

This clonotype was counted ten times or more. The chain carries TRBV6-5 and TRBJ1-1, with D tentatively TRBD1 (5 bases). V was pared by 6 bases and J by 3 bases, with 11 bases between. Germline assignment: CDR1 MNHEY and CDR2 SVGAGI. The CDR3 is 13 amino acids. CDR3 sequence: CASSPSGYTEAFF. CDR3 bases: TGTGCCAGCAGCCCCTCAGGGTACACTGAAGCTTTCTTT.

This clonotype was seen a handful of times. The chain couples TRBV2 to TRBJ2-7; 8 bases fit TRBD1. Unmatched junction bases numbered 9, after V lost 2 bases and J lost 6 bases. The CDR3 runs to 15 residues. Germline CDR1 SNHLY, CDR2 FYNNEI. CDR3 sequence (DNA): TGTGCCAGCAGTGAACCAGGGGGCGGGGTTCCCGAGCAGTACTTC. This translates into CASSEPGGGVPEQYF.

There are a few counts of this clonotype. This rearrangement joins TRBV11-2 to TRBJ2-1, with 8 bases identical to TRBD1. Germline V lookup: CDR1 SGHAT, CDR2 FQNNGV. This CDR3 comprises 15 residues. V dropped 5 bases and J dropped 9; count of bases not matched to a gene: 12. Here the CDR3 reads CASSLSTGGGGEQFF. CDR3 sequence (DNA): TGTGCCAGCAGCCTATCTACAGGGGGAGGAGGTGAGCAGTTCTTC. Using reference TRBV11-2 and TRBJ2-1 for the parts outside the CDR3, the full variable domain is EAGVAQSPRYKIIEKRQSVAFWCNPISGHATLYWYQQILGQGPKLLIQFQNNGVVDDSQLPKDRFSAERLKGVDSTLKIQPAKLEDSAVYLCASSLSTGGGGEQFFGPGTRLTVL.

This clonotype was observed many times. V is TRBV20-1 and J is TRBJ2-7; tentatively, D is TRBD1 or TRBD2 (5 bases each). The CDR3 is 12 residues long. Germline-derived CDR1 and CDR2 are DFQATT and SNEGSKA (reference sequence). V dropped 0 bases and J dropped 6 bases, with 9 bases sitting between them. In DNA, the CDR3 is TGCAGTGCTAGAGATGTGGGGGTCGAGCAGTACTTC. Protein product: CSARDVGVEQYF.

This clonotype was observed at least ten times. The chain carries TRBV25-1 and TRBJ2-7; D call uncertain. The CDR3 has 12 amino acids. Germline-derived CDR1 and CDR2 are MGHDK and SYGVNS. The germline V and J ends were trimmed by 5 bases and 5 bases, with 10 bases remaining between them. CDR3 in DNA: TGTGCCAGCAGTTATGGATGGCACGAGCAGTACTTC. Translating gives CASSYGWHEQYF.

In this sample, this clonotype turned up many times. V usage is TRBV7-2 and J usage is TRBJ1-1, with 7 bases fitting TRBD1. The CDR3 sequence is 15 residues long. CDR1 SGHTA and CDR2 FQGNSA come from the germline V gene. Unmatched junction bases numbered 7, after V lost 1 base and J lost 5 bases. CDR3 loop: CASSLDRGKGTEAFF. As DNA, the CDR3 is TGTGCCAGCAGCTTAGACAGGGGAAAGGGGACTGAAGCTTTCTTT.

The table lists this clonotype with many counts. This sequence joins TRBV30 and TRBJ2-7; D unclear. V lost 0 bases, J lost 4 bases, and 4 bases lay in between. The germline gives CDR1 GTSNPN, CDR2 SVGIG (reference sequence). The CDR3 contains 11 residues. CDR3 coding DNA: TGTGCCTGGAGTGTACAATACGAGCAGTACTTC. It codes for CAWSVQYEQYF.

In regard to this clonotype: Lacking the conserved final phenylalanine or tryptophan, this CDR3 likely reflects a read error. The CDR3 nucleotides are TGTGCCAGCGTGAAACAGGGGGCGAACACTGAAGCTTTCCTT. This sequence encodes CASVKQGANTEAFL. The V call is TRBV27, the J call TRBJ1-1, with 9 bases fitting TRBD1. The CDR3 has 14 residues. The junction had 5 bases not matched to a gene; V was cut back by 8 bases and J by 1 base. The germline V gene encodes CDR1 MNHEY and CDR2 SMNVEV (reference sequence).

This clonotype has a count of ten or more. CDR3 sequence (DNA): TGTGCCAGCAGGGACATAGTTAAGATCCGGTACTTC. Protein sequence: CASRDIVKIRYF. The V call is TRBV2, the J call TRBJ2-7; tentative D call: TRBD1 (5 bases). The V end lost 6 bases, the J end lost 12 bases, and 18 bases lay between the germline ends. The CDR3 totals 12 residues. The germline V gene encodes CDR1 SNHLY and CDR2 FYNNEI.

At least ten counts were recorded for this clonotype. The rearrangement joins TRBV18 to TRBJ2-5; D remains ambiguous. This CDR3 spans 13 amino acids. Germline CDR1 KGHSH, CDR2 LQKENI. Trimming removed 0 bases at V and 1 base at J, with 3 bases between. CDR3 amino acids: CASSPPSQETQYF. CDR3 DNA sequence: TGTGCCAGCTCACCACCGAGCCAAGAGACCCAGTACTTC. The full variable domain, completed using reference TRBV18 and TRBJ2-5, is NAGVMQNPRHLVRRRGQEARLRCSPMKGHSHVYWYRQLPEEGLKFMVYLQKENIIDESGMPKERFSAEFPKEGPSILRIQQVVRGDSAAYFCASSPPSQETQYFGPGTRLLVL.

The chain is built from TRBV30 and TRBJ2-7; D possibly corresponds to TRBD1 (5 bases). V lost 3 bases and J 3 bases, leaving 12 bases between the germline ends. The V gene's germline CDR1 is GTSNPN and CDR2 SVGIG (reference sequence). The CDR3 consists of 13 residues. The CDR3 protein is CAWRGLDNYEQYF. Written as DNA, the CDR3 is TGTGCCTGGAGGGGGCTGGACAACTACGAGCAGTACTTC.

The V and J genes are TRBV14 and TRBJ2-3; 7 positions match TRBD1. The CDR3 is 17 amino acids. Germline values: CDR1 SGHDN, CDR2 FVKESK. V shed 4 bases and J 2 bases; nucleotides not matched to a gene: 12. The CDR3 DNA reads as TGTGCCAGCAGCCTCAGACCCCGGGGACAGCCCACAGATACGCAGTATTTT. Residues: CASSLRPRGQPTDTQYF.

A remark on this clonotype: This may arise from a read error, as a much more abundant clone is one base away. This CDR3 reads CVSKGPYDVDEQFF. Written as DNA, the CDR3 is TGTGTCAGCAAGGGCCCGTACGACGTGGATGAGCAGTTCTTC. The chain links TRBV7-9 to TRBJ2-1; no clear D gene. CDR1 is SEHNR and CDR2 is FQNEAQ in the germline V gene (reference sequence). The CDR3 length is 14 residues.

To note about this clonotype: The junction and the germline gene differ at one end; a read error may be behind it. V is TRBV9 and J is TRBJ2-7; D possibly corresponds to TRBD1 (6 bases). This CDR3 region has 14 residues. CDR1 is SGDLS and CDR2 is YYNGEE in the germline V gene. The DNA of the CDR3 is TGTGCCAGCAACGTAAGCAGGGGCTCCTACGAGCAGTACTTC. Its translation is CASNVSRGSYEQYF.

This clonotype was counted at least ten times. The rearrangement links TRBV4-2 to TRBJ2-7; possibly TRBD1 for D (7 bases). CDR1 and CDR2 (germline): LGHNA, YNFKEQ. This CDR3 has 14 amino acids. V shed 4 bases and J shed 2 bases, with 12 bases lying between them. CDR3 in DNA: TGTGCCAGCAGCCCGCGGGACAGCACCTACGAGCAGTACTTC. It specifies CASSPRDSTYEQYF.

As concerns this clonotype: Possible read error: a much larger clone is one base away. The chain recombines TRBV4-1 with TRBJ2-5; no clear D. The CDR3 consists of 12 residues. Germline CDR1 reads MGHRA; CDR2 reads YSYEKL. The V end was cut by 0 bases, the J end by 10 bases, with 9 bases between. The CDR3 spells CASSQDPTCQYF. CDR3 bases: TGCGCCAGCAGCCAAGATCCGACCTGCCAGTACTTC.

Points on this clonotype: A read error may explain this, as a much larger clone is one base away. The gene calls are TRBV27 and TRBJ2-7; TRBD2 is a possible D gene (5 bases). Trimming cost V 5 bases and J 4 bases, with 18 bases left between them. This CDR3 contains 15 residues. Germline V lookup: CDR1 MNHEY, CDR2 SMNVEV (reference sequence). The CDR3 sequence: CASSVGRGNLYEQYF. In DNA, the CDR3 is TGTGCCAGCAGTGTAGGACGGGGAAATTTGTACGAGCAGTACTTC.

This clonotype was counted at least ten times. The CDR3 region has the DNA TGTGCCAGCAGCTTAATAACGAACCCCTACAATGAGCAGTTCTTC. Protein sequence: CASSLITNPYNEQFF. The gene calls are TRBV7-2 and TRBJ2-1; no firm D call. The germline V gene encodes CDR1 SGHTA and CDR2 FQGNSA. The CDR3 runs 15 residues. V gave up 2 bases and J gave up 2 bases, with 10 bases separating them.

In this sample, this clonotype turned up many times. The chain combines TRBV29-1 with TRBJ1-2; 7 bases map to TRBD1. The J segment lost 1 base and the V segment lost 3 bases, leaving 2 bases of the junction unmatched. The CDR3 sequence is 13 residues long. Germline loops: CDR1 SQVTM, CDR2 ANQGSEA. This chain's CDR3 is CSVETGINYGYTF. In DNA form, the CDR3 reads TGCAGCGTTGAGACAGGGATTAACTATGGCTACACCTTC.

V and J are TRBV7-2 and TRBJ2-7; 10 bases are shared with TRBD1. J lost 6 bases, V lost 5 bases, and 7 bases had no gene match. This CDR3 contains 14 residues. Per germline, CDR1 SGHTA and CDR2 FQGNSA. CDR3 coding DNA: TGTGCCAGCAGCCCGGACAGGGGGGGGGTCGAGCAGTACTTC. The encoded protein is CASSPDRGGVEQYF.

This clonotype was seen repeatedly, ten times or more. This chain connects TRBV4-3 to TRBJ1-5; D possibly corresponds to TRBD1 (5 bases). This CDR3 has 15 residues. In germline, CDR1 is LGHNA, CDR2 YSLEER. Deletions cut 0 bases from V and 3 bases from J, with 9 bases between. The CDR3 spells CASSQDAGYNQPQHF. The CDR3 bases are TGCGCCAGCAGCCAAGATGCAGGGTACAATCAGCCCCAGCATTTT.

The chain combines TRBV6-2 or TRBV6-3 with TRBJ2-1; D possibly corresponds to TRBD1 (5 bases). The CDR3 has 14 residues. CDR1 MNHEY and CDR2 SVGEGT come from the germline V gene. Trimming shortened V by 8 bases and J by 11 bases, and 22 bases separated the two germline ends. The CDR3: CASGSISARVKQFF. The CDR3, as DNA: TGTGCCAGCGGCTCTATATCTGCCAGGGTTAAGCAGTTCTTC.

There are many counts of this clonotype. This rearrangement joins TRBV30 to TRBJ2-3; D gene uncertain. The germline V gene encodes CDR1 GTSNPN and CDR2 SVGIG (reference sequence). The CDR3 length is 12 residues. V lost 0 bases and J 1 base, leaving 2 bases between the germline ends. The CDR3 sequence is CAWSVGTDTQYF. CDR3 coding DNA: TGTGCCTGGAGTGTGGGCACAGATACGCAGTATTTT.

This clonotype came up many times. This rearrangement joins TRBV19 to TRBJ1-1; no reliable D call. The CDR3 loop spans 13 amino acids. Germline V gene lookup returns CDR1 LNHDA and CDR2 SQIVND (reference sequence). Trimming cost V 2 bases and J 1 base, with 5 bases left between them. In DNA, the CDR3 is TGTGCCAGTAGTATAATAGAGAACACTGAAGCTTTCTTT. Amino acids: CASSIIENTEAFF.

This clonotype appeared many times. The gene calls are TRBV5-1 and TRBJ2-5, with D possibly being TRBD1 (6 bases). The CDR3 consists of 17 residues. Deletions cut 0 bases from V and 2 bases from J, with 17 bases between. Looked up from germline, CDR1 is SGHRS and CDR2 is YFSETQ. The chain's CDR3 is CASSLEYYREVQETQYF. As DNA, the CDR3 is TGCGCCAGCAGCTTGGAATACTACAGGGAAGTACAAGAGACCCAGTACTTC.